This note documents a single T cell receptor (beta chain) sequence. Its antigen remains unknown. CDR3 length: 16 amino acids. This sample is part of a study of beta chain features in type 1 diabetes. The study's findings and limits: VDJ junctions from patients with type 1 diabetes contained fewer insertions and more deletions. There was a moderate but significant shortening of TCRB CDR3s in all four CD4+ subsets of Type 1 diabetes patients.

Since all of the isolated RNA was reverse transcribed, expressed TCRB transcripts were what got sequenced. Each sample of naive, central memory or regulatory T cells had, on average, about 3.57 million reads. Assay used: immunoSEQ multiplex PCR; TCRdb lists only in-frame clones, some missing. The sample holds over 15,000 clones, roughly 69% seen once. J is TRBJ2-6 and V is TRBV21-1; TRBD1 is the table's D call and was not checked against the DNA. TRBV21-1 is given as a pseudogene. The TCR comes from a man aged 30 to 39 with type 1 diabetes. The sample was Tregs from blood. DNA of the CDR3: TGTGCCAGCAGCAAAAACAGGCGACTGGGTGGAAACGTCCTGACTTTC. The encoded protein is CASSKNRRLGGNVLTF.